This is a list of T cell receptor beta chains from one sample in a study of beta chain features in type 1 diabetes. Profiling relied on immunoSEQ multiplex PCR, and the TCRdb table lists in-frame clones only, not all of them. The sample shows about 620,000 clones, 15% to 19% of them seen only once. The specimen was naive CD4+ T cells from blood. All receptors come from a man younger than 35 in good health. CDR3s include the opening cysteine and the closing phenylalanine or tryptophan. A D gene is named only where the DNA matches it firmly. The size entry is marked missing in some rows and otherwise reads once, few, many or a size class.

j_call d_call clone_size v_call cdr3_nt cdr3_aa
TRBJ1-2 NA NA TRBV14 TGTGCCAGCAGCCGAGACCTCCAGGGCGGAGGGGGCTACACCTTC CASSRDLQGGGGYTF
TRBJ1-5 NA NA TRBV19 TGTGCCAGTAGGGGAGAGAATCAGCCCCAGCATTTT CASRGENQPQHF
TRBJ1-1 TRBD1 NA TRBV7-6 TGTGCCAGCAGCCTAGGACAGGCTACTGAAGCTTTCTTT CASSLGQATEAFF
TRBJ2-7 NA few TRBV6-5 TGTGCCAGCAGACAAACAGGGATTAACTCCTACGAGCAGTACTTC CASRQTGINSYEQYF
TRBJ1-2 TRBD1 NA TRBV10-3 TGTGCCATCAGTGAGTCCTCACTGACAGGGAGCTATGGCTACACCTTC CAISESSLTGSYGYTF
TRBJ1-1 NA NA TRBV18 TGTGCCAGCTCACCCCGACTGGGGAACACTGAAGCTTTCTTT CASSPRLGNTEAFF
TRBJ2-1 TRBD2 few TRBV15 TGTGCCCGGGAGGGAGGAGACAATGAGCAGTTCTTC CAREGGDNEQFF
TRBJ2-2 NA NA TRBV30 TGTGCCTGGAGTGTTTGGCAGGGGGGATCCGGGGAGCTGTTTTTT CAWSVWQGGSGELFF
TRBJ2-7 NA few TRBV11-2 TGTGCCAGCAGCTTAGTTCCGTACGAGCAGTACTTC CASSLVPYEQYF
TRBJ1-3 NA few TRBV4-2 TGTGCCAGCACCCAAAACCCCCGAGGGCCTGGAAACACCATATATTTT CASTQNPRGPGNTIYF
TRBJ1-5 NA NA TRBV28 TGTGCCAGCAGCCCATCAACTAGCAATCAGCCCCAGCATTTT CASSPSTSNQPQHF
TRBJ2-2 NA few TRBV30 TGTGCCTGGAGTTCCCATGGGTACGGGGAGCTGTTTTTT CAWSSHGYGELFF
TRBJ1-1 NA NA TRBV7-6 TGTGCCAGCAGCTCCCAGGGTATCACTGAAGCTTTCTTT CASSSQGITEAFF
TRBJ2-5 NA NA TRBV19 TGTGCCAGTAGTTCTCCGGGGAGGCCGCGAGAGACCCAGTACTTC CASSSPGRPRETQYF
TRBJ2-2 NA few TRBV5-4 TGTGCCAGCAGCTTGGGGCAAAACACCGGGGAGCTGTTTTTT CASSLGQNTGELFF
TRBJ2-3 NA few TRBV9 TGTGCCAGCAGCGTAGACCCCCACGGAAAGAGAGTGGCAGATACGCAGTATTTT CASSVDPHGKRVADTQYF
TRBJ1-1 NA NA TRBV5-1 TGCGCCAGCAGCTTAACTTACAGCCTTTTGAACACTGAAGCTTTCTTT CASSLTYSLLNTEAFF
TRBJ1-1 TRBD1 once TRBV27 TGTGCCAGCAAAAAGGGACAGCTCATGAACACTGAAGCTTTCTTT CASKKGQLMNTEAFF
TRBJ1-2 NA NA TRBV7-9 TGTGCCAGCAGCCCGCGAGCGACAGGTTTCTTTGGCTACACCTTC CASSPRATGFFGYTF
TRBJ2-2 NA NA TRBV10-3 TGTGCCATCAGTGGAAACACCGGGGAGCTGTTTTTT CAISGNTGELFF
TRBJ2-7 NA few TRBV10-3 TGTGCCATCAGTGAGTCCCCAGGGTTTGAGCAGTACTTC CAISESPGFEQYF
TRBJ1-2 NA once TRBV7-3 TGTGCCAGCAGCACGGACGGCTATGGCTACACCTTC CASSTDGYGYTF
TRBJ2-5 TRBD2 few TRBV7-2 TGTGCCAGCAGCTCAACGGGAGGACCAGGGACCCAGTACTTC CASSSTGGPGTQYF
TRBJ2-2 TRBD1 NA TRBV4-1 TGCGCCAGCAGCCAAGCAGACAGGGACACCGGGGAGCTGTTTTTT CASSQADRDTGELFF
TRBJ2-7 TRBD1 few TRBV19 TGTGCCAGTAGTGCCCTGGGACAGGGTAAGAACGAGCAGTACTTC CASSALGQGKNEQYF
TRBJ2-1 TRBD2 NA TRBV18 TGTGCCAGCTCACCAAAGGGACTAGCGGGGGACAGCTCCTACAATGAGCAGTTCTTC CASSPKGLAGDSSYNEQFF
TRBJ2-4 TRBD1 few TRBV11-3 TGTGCCAGCAGCCGTGGACAGGAAAACATTCAGTACTTC CASSRGQENIQYF
TRBJ1-5 NA few TRBV15 TGTGCCACCAGCAGAGTAGGGACGGGTCAGCCCCAGCATTTT CATSRVGTGQPQHF
TRBJ1-2 NA few TRBV28 TGTGCCAGCAGCCCAGGCGGAGCAATAAACTATGGCTACACCTTC CASSPGGAINYGYTF
TRBJ2-1 NA NA TRBV10-3 TGTGCCATCAGTTCGCTTAGGGGTTCCTACAATGAGCAGTTCTTC CAISSLRGSYNEQFF
TRBJ1-5 NA NA TRBV7-2 TGTGCCAGCAGCTTAGAAACCAATCAGCCCCAGCATTTT CASSLETNQPQHF
TRBJ2-2 NA few TRBV5-1 TGCGCCAGCAGCCCGACGGGACAATACACCGGGGAGCTGTTTTTT CASSPTGQYTGELFF
TRBJ1-2 TRBD1 few TRBV7-3 TGTGCCAGCAGCCCTCTACAGGGGGCTTTATATGGCTACACCTTC CASSPLQGALYGYTF
TRBJ1-3 NA NA TRBV9 TGTGCCAGCAGCGCGTTATTCTCTGGAAACACCATATATTTT CASSALFSGNTIYF
TRBJ2-7 TRBD1 NA TRBV4-1 TGCGCCAGCAGCCAAATGAGGACAGGGCAACCCTACGAGCAGTACTTC CASSQMRTGQPYEQYF
TRBJ2-7 TRBD1 few TRBV28 TGTGCCAGCAGTTTGCTCTATCGGGACAGGGTATCTTCCCAGCACTACGAGCAGTACTTC CASSLLYRDRVSSQHYEQYF
TRBJ2-7 NA NA TRBV7-9 TGTGCCAGCAGCTTAGGGGGGATCAAGGGGCTAGGGTACTTC CASSLGGIKGLGYF
TRBJ1-5 NA NA TRBV19 TGTGCCAGTAGTTTCCTCTATCAGCCCCAGCATTTT CASSFLYQPQHF
TRBJ2-7 TRBD1 NA TRBV4-2 TGTGCCAGCAGCCATACAGGGGGCGGGTACGAGCAGTACTTC CASSHTGGGYEQYF
TRBJ1-5 NA NA TRBV7-9 TGTGCCAGCAGCTCGTGGGACATCGGTAATCAGCCCCAGCATTTT CASSSWDIGNQPQHF
TRBJ2-7 TRBD2 few TRBV7-2 TGTGCCAGCAGCCAGGAGCGGGGACGCTACGAGCAGTACTTC CASSQERGRYEQYF
TRBJ2-6 NA NA TRBV7-3 TGTGCCAGCAGCCCCCGGGGACTGGGGACTTCCAGGTCTGGGGCCAACGTCCTGACTTTC CASSPRGLGTSRSGANVLTF
TRBJ1-5 TRBD1 NA TRBV5-1 TGCGCCAGCAGACAAACAGGGGATAGTTGGCAGCCCCAGCATTTT CASRQTGDSWQPQHF
TRBJ2-1 TRBD2 few TRBV2 TGTGCCAGCCTGCGGGAGGGGCCCAGTGAGCAGTTCTTC CASLREGPSEQFF
TRBJ2-7 NA NA TRBV28 TGTGCCAGCAGTTCGGGCGGGCCTCGCAGGGAGCAGTACTTC CASSSGGPRREQYF
TRBJ1-5 NA few TRBV6-6 TGTGCCAGCTTTGGGGTCCGCAATCAGCCCCAGCATTTT CASFGVRNQPQHF
TRBJ2-2 NA few TRBV11-3 TGTGCCAGCAGCTTTAGCACCGGGGAGCTGTTTTTT CASSFSTGELFF
TRBJ2-1 NA NA TRBV19 TGTGCCAGTAGTTCGAGGGGATTAGACAATGAGCAGTTCTTC CASSSRGLDNEQFF
TRBJ1-2 TRBD1 NA TRBV25-1 TGTGCCAGCGGACAGGGAAACTATGGCTACACCTTC CASGQGNYGYTF
TRBJ1-1 NA few TRBV29-1 TGCAGCGTTGCGGCTGGTCTCGGGAACACTGAAGCTTTCTTT CSVAAGLGNTEAFF